This T cell receptor beta chain emerged from a study of blood T cell repertoires in COVID-19 (dated by TCRdb to between 2020 and 2021). Regarding the study in general: Samples from collaborators originated in the United States, Italy and Spain and spanned both the acute and convalescent phases of COVID-19. Samples were obtained from the ongoing ImmuneRACE study (first 160 participants) and from 1,254 subjects provided by 6 global collaborators. The dataset comprised deeply sampled blood TCRbeta repertoires from subjects exposed to, actively infected with, or recovered from COVID-19. The sample metadata nearly always contained a de-identified subject ID, COVID-19 status, age in years and sex. The repertoires were released in a freely available public database meant as a resource for research on the immune response to SARS-CoV-2. Where HLA class I and class II types were available, the types were taken from metadata supplied by the sample provider, not from assay-based typing. The prospective study material was composed of cDNA or gDNA derived from T cells, B-cell-depleted T cells, or PBMCs.

The immunoSEQ Assay, a bias-controlled multiplex PCR, was used to amplify TCRbeta CDR3 regions from genomic DNA. The published analysis was carried out like this. The number of nucleated cells in each sample was estimated by amplification of reference gene primers within the assay. To quantify the absolute abundance of each unique TCRbeta CDR3 rearrangement, sequence reads were collapsed and filtered. For each sample, productive Simpson clonality was calculated as the square root of Simpson's diversity index over productive rearrangements. The source is immuneACCESS, and TCRdb retained only in-frame sequences with V and J called. Part of the clones is not carried over; for the studies checked, unresolved V genes explain less than half of this, and the remainder is unexplained. That table supplies the V and J calls and clone size; D and trimming were determined from the DNA. Present in this sample are about 70,000 clones, around 86% of which were seen just once. Roughly a tenth of the sample is taken by the ten largest.

Collaborating institutions collected whole blood in K2EDTA tubes following their own protocols. For TCRbeta analysis, collaborator samples were shipped as frozen whole blood, as isolated PBMCs, or as DNA extracted from either sample type. Broader findings and caveats from the paper: The quantity of clinical and demographic metadata differed by source and by participant and was supplied without curation.

From a lookup of the germline V gene, CDR1 and CDR2 are KGHSH and LQKENI. Trimming leaves V shorter by 8 bases and J shorter by 5 bases, with the junction holding 8 bases beyond the gene matches. The CDR3 runs 13 residues from the cysteine to the phenylalanine. Of the read, only the CDR3 DNA is kept; its 39 bases are in frame from base 1. Turning to this clone: This clone's antigen is unknown. No base qualities exist here, and no much larger clone lies one base off it.

The source of this sequence is a woman aged 18 to 35 with acute or convalescent COVID-19. The sequenced sample was peripheral blood. The sequence links TRBV18 to TRBJ2-5, and TRBD1 matches 7 of the central bases. The CDR3 reads as follows: CASEGQVRETQYF. The nucleotides are TGTGCCAGCGAAGGACAGGTCCGCGAGACCCAGTACTTC.